This is a list of T cell receptor beta chains from one sample in a study of blood T cell repertoires in COVID-19. Profiled with immunoSEQ multiplex PCR; TCRdb holds only in-frame clones, not every one. The table lists about 490,000 clones, 80% to 90% of them singletons. Sequencing was performed on peripheral blood. The receptors shown here come from a human donor in a cohort sampled during active COVID-19. Each CDR3 is given with its conserved first and last residue. A D gene is named only where the DNA matches it firmly. Some rows mark clone size as missing; the rest say once, few, many or name a class of expanded clone.

v_gene	j_gene	abundance	d_gene	CDR3nt	CDR3aa
TRBV6-2/TRBV6-3	TRBJ2-7	-	-	TGTGCCAGCAGTTACTCGGAGAGCTACGAGCAGTACTTC	CASSYSESYEQYF
TRBV18	TRBJ1-4	few	-	TGTGCCAGCTCACCAGGGCAGCAGGAAAAACTGTTTTTT	CASSPGQQEKLFF
TRBV6-5	TRBJ2-7	once	TRBD1	TGTGCCAGCAGCAGGGGGATTGTGACCTACGAGCAGTACTTC	CASSRGIVTYEQYF
TRBV6-5	TRBJ2-5	-	-	TGTGCCAGCAGTTACCCCGGAACCGGGGGAGAGACCCAGTACTTC	CASSYPGTGGETQYF
TRBV28	TRBJ2-7	-	TRBD1	TGTGCCAGCAGTTCCGTGACAGGGGCCTACGAGCAGTACTTC	CASSSVTGAYEQYF
TRBV15	TRBJ2-7	-	-	TGTGCCACCAGCAGAGTCGGCGGGTCAAGGCTCGACGAGCAGTACTTC	CATSRVGGSRLDEQYF
TRBV3-1/TRBV3-2	TRBJ2-3	-	-	TGTGCCAGCAGCCAAGTTACTACCTACACAGATACGCAGTATTTT	CASSQVTTYTDTQYF
TRBV19	TRBJ2-5	-	TRBD2	TGTGCCAGTAGTATAGATCTCGGGACTAGCGGGGCAGAAGAGACCCAGTACTTC	CASSIDLGTSGAEETQYF
TRBV29-1	TRBJ1-3	-	-	TGCAGCGTTGAAGATATCGGAGACTACTACTCTGGAAACACCATATATTTT	CSVEDIGDYYSGNTIYF
TRBV5-4	TRBJ2-7	-	TRBD1	TGTGCCAGCAGCCCGGGACAGGGGGGCTACGAGCAGTACTTC	CASSPGQGGYEQYF
TRBV7-9	TRBJ2-7	-	-	TGTGCCAGCAGCTCACAGAACTACGAGCAGTACTTC	CASSSQNYEQYF
TRBV18	TRBJ2-5	-	TRBD1	TGTGCCAGCTCACCGAGGTCTTTGGGCCGGACAGGGAGTCAAGAGACCCAGTACTTC	CASSPRSLGRTGSQETQYF
TRBV2	TRBJ2-7	-	-	TGTGCCAGCATCAAGGGGGGGGCGGACCCCTACGAGCAGTACTTC	CASIKGGADPYEQYF
TRBV19	TRBJ1-1	-	TRBD1	TGTGCCAGTAGTATTATTCCGGACAGGGGTAACACTGAAGCTTTCTTT	CASSIIPDRGNTEAFF
TRBV7-8	TRBJ2-7	-	-	TGTGCCAGCACCACCATGGGGGACACCGTCTTCCCCGAGCAGTACTTC	CASTTMGDTVFPEQYF
TRBV3-1/TRBV3-2	TRBJ2-7	-	TRBD2	TGTGCCAGCAGCCAAGGTCGGACTAGGACCTACGAGCAGTACTTC	CASSQGRTRTYEQYF
TRBV7-3	TRBJ2-2	once	-	TGTGCCAGCAGCGCAGGACAGACTTCGAACACCGGGGAGCTGTTTTTT	CASSAGQTSNTGELFF
TRBV30	TRBJ1-2	-	-	TGTGCCTGGAGTGGGACGCGGGCAGGGGTTGATGGCTACACCTTC	CAWSGTRAGVDGYTF
TRBV3-1/TRBV3-2	TRBJ2-3	once	-	TGTGCCAGCAGCCCCCGCTCCACGGGACTCACAGATACGCAGTATTTT	CASSPRSTGLTDTQYF
TRBV3-1/TRBV3-2	TRBJ2-3	-	-	TGTGCCAGCAGCCAAGGGTATCGGGGCACAGATACGCAGTATTTT	CASSQGYRGTDTQYF
TRBV24-1	TRBJ2-1	-	-	TGTGCCACCAGCCAGACGCCAAATCGACGGCAGGGGTACAATGAGCAGTTCTTC	CATSQTPNRRQGYNEQFF
TRBV6-6	TRBJ2-7	-	TRBD1	TGTGCCAGCAGTTATTTTGGGACAGGGACCTACGAGCAGTACTTC	CASSYFGTGTYEQYF
TRBV20-1	TRBJ1-1	once	-	TGCAGTGCCTTACAGGGCACTGAAGCTTTCTTT	CSALQGTEAFF
TRBV5-4	TRBJ1-4	-	TRBD1	TGTGCCAGCAGCTTGGGTGGGACAGAGAATGAAAAACTGTTTTTT	CASSLGGTENEKLFF
TRBV30	TRBJ2-1	-	TRBD2	TGTGCCTGGAGTCCCAGCGGGAGAAGCACCCACAATGAGCAGTTCTTC	CAWSPSGRSTHNEQFF
TRBV5-1	TRBJ2-2	-	TRBD2	TGCGCCAGCAGCTTGAGGACTAGCGGGAGTTCAGAGACCGGGGAGCTGTTTTTT	CASSLRTSGSSETGELFF
TRBV4-3	TRBJ2-5	-	TRBD2	TGCGCCAGCAGCCAAAGCAGGACTAGCGGGAGGGAGACCCAGTACTTC	CASSQSRTSGRETQYF
TRBV5-1	TRBJ2-2	-	TRBD1	TGCGCCAGCAGCTTATATAAGGGACAGATCCTCTCTTCCACCGGGGAGCTGTTTTTT	CASSLYKGQILSSTGELFF
TRBV27	TRBJ2-7	-	TRBD2	TGTGCCAGCAGGACGATAGCGGGAGGGCCTACGGCCTACGAGCAGTACTTC	CASRTIAGGPTAYEQYF
TRBV9	TRBJ1-2	few	TRBD1	TGTGCCAGCAGCGTCGACGGACAGGGGGCTAACTATGGCTACACCTTC	CASSVDGQGANYGYTF
TRBV6-5	TRBJ2-7	few	-	TGTGCCAGCAGGACCCCCGAGCGTCCGTCCGAGCAGTACTTC	CASRTPERPSEQYF
TRBV2	TRBJ1-5	-	-	TGTGCCAGCACCGAAGTCCCAGGGTTAGGTGGCAATCAGCCCCAGCATTTT	CASTEVPGLGGNQPQHF
TRBV2	TRBJ2-2	-	-	TGTGCCAGCAGAGACGTCCAGGGGTCCGGGGAGCTGTTTTTT	CASRDVQGSGELFF
TRBV19	TRBJ1-1	-	-	TGTGCCAGTAGTCGTCACAGGGATAGGAACACTGAAGCTTTCTTT	CASSRHRDRNTEAFF
TRBV7-8	TRBJ1-1	once	-	TGTGCCAGCAGCTACGGACACCTGAACACTGAAGCTTTCTTT	CASSYGHLNTEAFF
TRBV4-2	TRBJ2-3	-	TRBD2	TGTGCCAGCAGCCACCAACTAGCGGGAGAGGGAGATACGCAGTATTTT	CASSHQLAGEGDTQYF
TRBV19	TRBJ1-6	-	TRBD1	TGTGCCAGTCGCGAGACAGGGGGCGCACGGTCACCCCTCCACTTT	CASRETGGARSPLHF
TRBV2	TRBJ2-7	-	-	TGTGCCAGCAGTGAATACTACGAGCAGTACTTC	CASSEYYEQYF
TRBV7-6	TRBJ2-3	-	TRBD2	TGTGCCAGCAGCTTACGGGCGGGAGGCCCCCCAGATACGCAGTATTTT	CASSLRAGGPPDTQYF
TRBV5-5	TRBJ2-1	once	-	TGTGCCAGCAGCCCAGAGACAGGCTACAATGAGCAGTTCTTC	CASSPETGYNEQFF
TRBV19	TRBJ2-7	-	TRBD1	TGTGCCAGTACAGCACAGGGGGTTCCCTACGAGCAGTACTTC	CASTAQGVPYEQYF
TRBV4-3	TRBJ2-5	-	-	TGCGCCAGCAGCCAAGAGCCAGAGGGAGAGACCCAGTACTTC	CASSQEPEGETQYF
TRBV12-3/TRBV12-4	TRBJ1-2	-	-	TGTGCCAGCAGTTTCGGCGGAGACTATGGCTACACCTTC	CASSFGGDYGYTF
TRBV6-1	TRBJ1-2	-	-	TGTGCCAGCAGTGAAGCTCAAAGTATCGGTGGCTACACCTTC	CASSEAQSIGGYTF
TRBV6-5	TRBJ1-6	-	TRBD1	TGTGCCAGCAGACTAGGACAGGGGAATTCACCCCTCCACTTT	CASRLGQGNSPLHF